This paragraph reports one T cell receptor beta chain. Its antigen is unknown. TCRdb's table, derived via immunoSEQ multiplex PCR, lists solely in-frame clones and lacks some. The sample records some 120,000 clones, about 80% being singletons. Ipilimumab-mediated CTLA-4 blockade plus focal radiation was given to patients having chemo-refractory metastatic non-small-cell lung cancer. This sample was included in a study of radiotherapy plus CTLA-4 blockade in lung cancer. Study-wide background: There were objective responses in 18% of patients, and 31% had disease control. Broader study findings: Interferon-beta, together with early blood T cell clone dynamics, reportedly best predicted response. Expansion in blood of tumor-derived TCR clones was seen after radiotherapy plus ipilimumab.

Germline-derived CDR1 and CDR2 are SNHLY and FYNNEI. Between the trimmed V and J ends, which lost 9 bases and 4 bases, there was a span of 18 bases. This CDR3 has 14 residues. The source is a human donor with non-small cell lung cancer that progressed on radiotherapy plus ipilimumab. Some clones in this sample may be carry-over from other donors' samples. The chain employs TRBV2 and TRBJ2-5; D gene unclear. The material sequenced was peripheral blood, taken from a patient treated with radiotherapy plus ipilimumab. The CDR3 bases are TGTGCCAGTAACTCCCGGACGACGGGAGAGACCCAGTACTTC. This sequence encodes CASNSRTTGETQYF.